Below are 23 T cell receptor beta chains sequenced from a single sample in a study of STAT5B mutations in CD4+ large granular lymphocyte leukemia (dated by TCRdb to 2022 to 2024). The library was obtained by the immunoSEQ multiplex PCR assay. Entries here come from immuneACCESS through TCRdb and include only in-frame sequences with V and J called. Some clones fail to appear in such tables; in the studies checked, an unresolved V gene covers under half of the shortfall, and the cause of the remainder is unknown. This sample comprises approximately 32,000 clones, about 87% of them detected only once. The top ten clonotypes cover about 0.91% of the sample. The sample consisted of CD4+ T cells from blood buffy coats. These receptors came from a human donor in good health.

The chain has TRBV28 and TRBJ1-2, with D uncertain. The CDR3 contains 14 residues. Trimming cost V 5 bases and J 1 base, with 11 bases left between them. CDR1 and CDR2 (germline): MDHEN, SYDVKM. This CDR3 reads CASSPQSLNYGYTF. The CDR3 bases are TGTGCCAGCAGTCCCCAAAGCCTTAACTATGGCTACACCTTC.

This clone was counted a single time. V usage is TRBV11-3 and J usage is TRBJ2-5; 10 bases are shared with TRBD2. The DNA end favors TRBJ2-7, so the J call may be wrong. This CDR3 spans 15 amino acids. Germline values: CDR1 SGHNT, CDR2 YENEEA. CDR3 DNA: TGTGCCAGCAGCGCGGGTTCTAGCGGGAGCTACGAGCAGTACTTC. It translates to CASSAGSSGSYEQYF.

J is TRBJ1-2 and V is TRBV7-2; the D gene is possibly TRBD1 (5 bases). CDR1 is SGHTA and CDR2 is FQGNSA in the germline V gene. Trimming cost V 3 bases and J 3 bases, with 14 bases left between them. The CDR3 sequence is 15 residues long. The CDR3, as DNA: TGTGCCAGCAGCTTCTCCTGGGGCGGGGACTATGGCTACACCTTC. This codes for CASSFSWGGDYGYTF.

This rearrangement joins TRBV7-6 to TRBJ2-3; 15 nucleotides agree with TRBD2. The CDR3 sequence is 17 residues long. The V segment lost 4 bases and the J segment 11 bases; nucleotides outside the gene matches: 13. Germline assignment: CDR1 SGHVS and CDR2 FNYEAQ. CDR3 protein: CASSYGTSGGTLGGQYF. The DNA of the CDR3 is TGTGCCAGCAGCTATGGGACTAGCGGGGGGACCCTGGGGGGGCAGTATTTT.

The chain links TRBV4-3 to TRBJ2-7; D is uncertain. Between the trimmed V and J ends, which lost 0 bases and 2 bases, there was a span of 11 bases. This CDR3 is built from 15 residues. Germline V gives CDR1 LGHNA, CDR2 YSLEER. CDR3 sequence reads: CASSQDLGGAYEQYF. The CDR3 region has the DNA TGCGCCAGCAGCCAAGATCTAGGCGGAGCCTACGAGCAGTACTTC.

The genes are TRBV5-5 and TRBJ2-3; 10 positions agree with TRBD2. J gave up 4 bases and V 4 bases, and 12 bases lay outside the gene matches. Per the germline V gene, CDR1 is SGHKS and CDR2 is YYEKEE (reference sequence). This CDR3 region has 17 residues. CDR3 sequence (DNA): TGTGCCAGCAGCCCAACTAGAGCGGGGGGGCCGTCAGATACGCAGTATTTT. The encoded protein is CASSPTRAGGPSDTQYF.

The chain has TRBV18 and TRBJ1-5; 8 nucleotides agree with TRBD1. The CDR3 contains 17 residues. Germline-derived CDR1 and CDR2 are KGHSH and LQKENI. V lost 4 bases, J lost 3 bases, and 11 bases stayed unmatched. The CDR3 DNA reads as TGTGCCAGCTCACTTAAGCGGACAGGGATCGTCAATCAGCCCCAGCATTTT. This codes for CASSLKRTGIVNQPQHF.

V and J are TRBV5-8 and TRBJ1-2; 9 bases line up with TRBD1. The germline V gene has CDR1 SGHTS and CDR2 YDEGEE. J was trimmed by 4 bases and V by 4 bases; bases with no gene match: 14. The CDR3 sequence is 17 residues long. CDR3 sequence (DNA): TGTGCCAGCAGCCAAGGGACAGGGACCCACGACGGCTATGGCTACACCTTC. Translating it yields CASSQGTGTHDGYGYTF.

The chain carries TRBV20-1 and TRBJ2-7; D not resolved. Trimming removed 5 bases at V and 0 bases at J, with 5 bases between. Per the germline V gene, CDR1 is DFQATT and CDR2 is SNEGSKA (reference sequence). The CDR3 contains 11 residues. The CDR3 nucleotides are TGCAGTGCTGTCCGCTCCTACGAGCAGTACTTC. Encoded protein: CSAVRSYEQYF.

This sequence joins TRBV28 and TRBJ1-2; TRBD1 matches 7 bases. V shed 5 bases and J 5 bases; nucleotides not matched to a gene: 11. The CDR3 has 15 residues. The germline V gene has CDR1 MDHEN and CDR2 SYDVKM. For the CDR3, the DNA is TGTGCCAGCAGTAGTCACCTAGGGACAGCGTATGGCTACACCTTC. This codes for CASSSHLGTAYGYTF.

As DNA, the CDR3 is TGTGCCACCTCGACAAGTAACTATGGCTACACCTTC. Residues: CATSTSNYGYTF. The chain has TRBV11-3 and TRBJ1-2, with D unresolved. This CDR3 spans 12 amino acids. Germline CDR1 SGHNT, CDR2 YENEEA. Trimming left V 10 bases short and J 1 base short, with 10 bases between.

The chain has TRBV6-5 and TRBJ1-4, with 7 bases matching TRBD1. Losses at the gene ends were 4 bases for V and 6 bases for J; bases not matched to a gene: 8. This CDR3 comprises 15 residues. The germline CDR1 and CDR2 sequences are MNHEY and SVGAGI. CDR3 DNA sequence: TGTGCCAGCAGTTCTGCCGGCGGGACAGATGAAAAACTGTTTTTT. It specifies CASSSAGGTDEKLFF.

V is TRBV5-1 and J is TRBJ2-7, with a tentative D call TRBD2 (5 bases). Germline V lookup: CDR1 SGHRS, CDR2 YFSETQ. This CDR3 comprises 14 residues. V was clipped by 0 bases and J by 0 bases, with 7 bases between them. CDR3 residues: CASSLASHSYEQYF. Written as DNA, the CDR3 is TGCGCCAGCAGCTTGGCTAGCCACTCCTACGAGCAGTACTTC.

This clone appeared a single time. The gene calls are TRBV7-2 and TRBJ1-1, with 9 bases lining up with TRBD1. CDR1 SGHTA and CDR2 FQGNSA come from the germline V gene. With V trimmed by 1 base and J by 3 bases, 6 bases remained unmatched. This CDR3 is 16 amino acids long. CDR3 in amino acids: CASSLVWGQGYTEAFF. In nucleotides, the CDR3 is TGTGCCAGCAGCTTAGTTTGGGGACAGGGTTACACTGAAGCTTTCTTT.

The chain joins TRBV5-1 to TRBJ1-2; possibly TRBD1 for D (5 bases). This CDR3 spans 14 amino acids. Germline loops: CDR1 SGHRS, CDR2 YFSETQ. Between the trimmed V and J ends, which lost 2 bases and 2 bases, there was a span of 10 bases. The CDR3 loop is CASSFWEGNYGYTF. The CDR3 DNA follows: TGCGCCAGCAGCTTTTGGGAGGGGAACTATGGCTACACCTTC.

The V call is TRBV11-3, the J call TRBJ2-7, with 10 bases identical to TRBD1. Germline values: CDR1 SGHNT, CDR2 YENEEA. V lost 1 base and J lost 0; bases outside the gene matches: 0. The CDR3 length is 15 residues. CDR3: CASSLGDRGSYEQYF. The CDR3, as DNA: TGTGCCAGCAGCTTAGGGGACAGGGGCTCCTACGAGCAGTACTTC.

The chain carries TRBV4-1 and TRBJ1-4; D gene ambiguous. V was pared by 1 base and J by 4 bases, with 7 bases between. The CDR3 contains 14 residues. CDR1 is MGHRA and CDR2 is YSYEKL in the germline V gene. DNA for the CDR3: TGCGCCAGCAGCCAAGTTGGCAGTAATGAAAAACTGTTTTTT. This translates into CASSQVGSNEKLFF.

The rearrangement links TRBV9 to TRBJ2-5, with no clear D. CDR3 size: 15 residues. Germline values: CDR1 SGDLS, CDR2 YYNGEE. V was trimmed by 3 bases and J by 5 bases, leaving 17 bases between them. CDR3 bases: TGTGCCAGCAGCGGCGTCCCACAGTCTCGGGAGACCCAGTACTTC. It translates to CASSGVPQSRETQYF.

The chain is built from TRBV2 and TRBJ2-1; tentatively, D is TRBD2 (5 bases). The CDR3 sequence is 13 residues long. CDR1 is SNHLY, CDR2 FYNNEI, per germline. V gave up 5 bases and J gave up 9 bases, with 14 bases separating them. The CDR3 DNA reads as TGTGCCAGCAGTAACAATTGGGGAGTTGAGCAGTTCTTC. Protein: CASSNNWGVEQFF.

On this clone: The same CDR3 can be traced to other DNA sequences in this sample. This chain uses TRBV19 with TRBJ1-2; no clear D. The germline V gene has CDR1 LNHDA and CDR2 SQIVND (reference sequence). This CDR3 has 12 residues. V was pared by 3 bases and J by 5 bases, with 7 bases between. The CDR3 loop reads CASSIVGYGYTF. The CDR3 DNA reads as TGTGCCAGTAGTATCGTCGGTTATGGCTACACCTTC.

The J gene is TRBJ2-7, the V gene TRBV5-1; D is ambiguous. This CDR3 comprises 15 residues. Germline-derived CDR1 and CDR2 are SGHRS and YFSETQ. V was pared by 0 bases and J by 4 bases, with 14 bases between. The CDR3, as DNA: TGCGCCAGCAGCTTGGATGGGTCAGGACGGTACGAGCAGTACTTC. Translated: CASSLDGSGRYEQYF.

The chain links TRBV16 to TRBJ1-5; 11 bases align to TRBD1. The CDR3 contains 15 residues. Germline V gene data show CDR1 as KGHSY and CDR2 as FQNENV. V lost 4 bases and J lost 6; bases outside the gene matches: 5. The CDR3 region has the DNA TGTGCCAGCAGCCCCCGGACAGGGGGCTCTCAGCCCCAGCATTTT. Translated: CASSPRTGGSQPQHF.

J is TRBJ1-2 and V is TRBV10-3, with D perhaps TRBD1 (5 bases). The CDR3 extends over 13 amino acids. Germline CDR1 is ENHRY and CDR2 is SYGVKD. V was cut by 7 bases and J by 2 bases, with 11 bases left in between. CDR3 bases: TGTGCCATCACGGGGGATTGGAACTATGGCTACACCTTC. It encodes CAITGDWNYGYTF.